This TCR beta chain stems from a study of CD8+ T cells in alopecia areata. Study in general: For the treated group, dosing was oral tofacitinib at 5 to 10 mg twice daily.

Treatment: oral pan-JAK inhibitor, 5-10 mg twice daily. Findings of the study overall: Alopecia totalis/universalis scalp especially showed more expanded CD8+ clones than normal scalp.

V dropped 3 bases and J dropped 3; count of bases not matched to a gene: 1. CDR3 size: 14 residues. CDR1 LGHNA and CDR2 YSLEER come from the germline V gene. Isolated RNA was reverse transcribed into cDNA used as the sequencing template. This table comes from immunoSEQ multiplex PCR, and its TCRdb copy is limited to in-frame clones, with some not included. The table has about 76,000 clones, approximately 66% seen once. This clone was observed once. Its specificity is not known. The clonotype was recovered from a human donor with alopecia areata. V gene TRBV4-3 combines with J gene TRBJ2-1, with 8 positions matching TRBD1. The sample here was CD8+ T cells sorted from blood, taken at week 24, from a patient treated with tofacitinib. In DNA, the CDR3 is TGCGCCAGCAGCCATGGACAGGGCTACAATGAGCAGTTCTTC. It is translated as CASSHGQGYNEQFF.